This T cell receptor beta chain was found in a study of T cells after yellow fever vaccination. For the study at large: SMART-Seq v4 Ultra Low Input served to prepare low-cell-number fractions.

Germline V CDR1 and CDR2: SGHRS, YFSETQ. The CDR3 consists of 12 residues. Trimming cost V 5 bases and J 6 bases, with 11 bases left between them. UMIs were added to TCR cDNA along with a universal primer site when it was made by 5'RACE template switching. One entry per CDR3 protein, called by TCRdb with MiXCR from the 5' RACE reads. Here the sample spans roughly 310,000 distinct CDR3 sequences, approximately 3.8% being singletons. The receptor comes from a man in his late teens or twenties who received the YFV17D yellow fever vaccine. Here the sequenced sample was PBMCs, taken on the day of the yellow fever booster vaccination. V is TRBV5-1 and J is TRBJ1-2; no reliable D call. The CDR3 is CASRDGRDGYTF. Here the CDR3 DNA reads TGCGCCAGCAGAGACGGACGTGATGGCTACACCTTC.